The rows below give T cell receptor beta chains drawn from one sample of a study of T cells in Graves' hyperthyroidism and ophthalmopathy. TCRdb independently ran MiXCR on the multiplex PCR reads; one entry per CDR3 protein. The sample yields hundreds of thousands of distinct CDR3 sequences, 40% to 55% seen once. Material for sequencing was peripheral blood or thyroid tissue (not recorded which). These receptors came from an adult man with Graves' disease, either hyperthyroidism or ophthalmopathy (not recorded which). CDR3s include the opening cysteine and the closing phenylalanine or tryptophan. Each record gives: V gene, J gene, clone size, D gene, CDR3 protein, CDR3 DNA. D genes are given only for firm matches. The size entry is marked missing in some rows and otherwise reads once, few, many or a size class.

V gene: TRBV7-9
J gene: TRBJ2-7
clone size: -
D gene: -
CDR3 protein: CASSSRTEGSYEQYF
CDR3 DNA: TGTGCCAGCAGCTCCCGGACAGAGGGCTCCTACGAGCAGTACTTC

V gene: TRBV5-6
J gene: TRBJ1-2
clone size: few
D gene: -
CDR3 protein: CASSAGVGGYTF
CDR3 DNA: TGTGCCAGCAGTGCGGGTGTGGGTGGCTACACCTTC

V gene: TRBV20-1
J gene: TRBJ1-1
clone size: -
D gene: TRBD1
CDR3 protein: CSARGYDSGQRNTEAFF
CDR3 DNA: TGCAGTGCTAGAGGATACGACTCGGGACAGAGAAACACTGAAGCTTTCTTT

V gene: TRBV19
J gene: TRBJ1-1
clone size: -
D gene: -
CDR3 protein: CASSIKASF
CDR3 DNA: TGTGCCAGTAGTATAAAAGCTTCCTTT

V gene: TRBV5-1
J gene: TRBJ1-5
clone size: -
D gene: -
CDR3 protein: CASSLGTDRNQPQHF
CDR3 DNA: TGCGCCAGCAGCTTGGGGACGGATCGCAATCAGCCCCAGCATTTT

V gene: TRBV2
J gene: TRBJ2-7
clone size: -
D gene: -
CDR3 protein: CASSSSWGNEQYF
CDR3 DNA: TGTGCCAGCAGTTCCTCGTGGGGGAACGAGCAGTACTTC

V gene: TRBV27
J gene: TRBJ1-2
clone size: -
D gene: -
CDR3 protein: CASSLSGAHYGYTF
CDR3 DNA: TGTGCCAGCAGTTTATCGGGGGCCCACTATGGCTACACCTTC

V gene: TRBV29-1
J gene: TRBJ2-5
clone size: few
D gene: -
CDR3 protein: CSLLVGETQYF
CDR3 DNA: TGCAGCTTGCTAGTCGGAGAGACCCAGTACTTC

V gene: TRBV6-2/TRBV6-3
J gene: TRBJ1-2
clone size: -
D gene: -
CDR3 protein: CASSTTTGPSGYTF
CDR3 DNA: TGTGCCAGCAGCACGACAACAGGGCCTAGCGGCTACACCTTC

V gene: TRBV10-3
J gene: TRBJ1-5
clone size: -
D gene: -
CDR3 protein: CASSEARDNQPQHF
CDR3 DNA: TGTGCCAGCAGTGAAGCGCGGGACAATCAGCCCCAGCATTTT